This T cell receptor (beta chain) was identified during a study of siplizumab effects on memory and regulatory T cells. Only in-frame clones appear in the TCRdb table, and some are missing; sequencing was by immunoSEQ multiplex PCR. This sample carries approximately 100,000 clones, around 94% of them seen once, and the ten largest clones take 1% to 1.5%. CDR3 length: 22 residues. V usage is TRBV21-1 and J usage is TRBJ2-7; TRBD2 reflects the table's D call only, with no check against the DNA. TRBV21-1 is labeled a pseudogene. The specimen was non-Treg CD4+ T cells sorted from blood. This TCR was sampled from a human donor in good health. The CDR3 bases are TGTGCCAGCAGCAAAAAGAAGGAGCGTTCGGGGGAGGGCGGCGATGGGTCCTACGAGCAGTACTTC. This encodes CASSKKKERSGEGGDGSYEQYF.